The sequence of this T cell receptor beta chain was determined in a study of shared clonotypes between healthy human individuals. About the research overall: Plates per donor: three CD4 naive, three CD4 memory, two CD8 naive, one CD8 memory.

Profiled with immunoSEQ multiplex PCR; TCRdb holds only in-frame clones, not every one. Altogether more than 2 million clones are present, 85% to 95% being singletons, with the ten largest covering around 1.1%. Findings and caveats of the study: It was the non-shared clonotypes that had lower generation probabilities than clonotypes shared by all four donors. Among donors, sharing of clonotypes was expected to be affected by sequencing depth. Sorted-subset sequencing was shown by rarefaction to be incomplete despite large depth.

The V and J ends lost 0 bases and 4 bases, in that order; junction bases with no gene match: 10. CDR3 size: 16 residues. Germline assignment: CDR1 SGDLS and CDR2 YYNGEE. With regard to this clone: Its antigen is not known.

Naive CD8 populations comprised CD45RO-negative cells positively selected for CCR7, excluding terminally differentiated effector memory CD45RA+ cells. This sequence originates from a man aged 18-30 years in good health. The sequenced sample was naive CD8+ T cells sorted from blood. The chain employs TRBV9 and TRBJ2-7; 7 positions agree with TRBD2. The CDR3 reads CASSVAGWGGEYEQYF. The DNA for the CDR3 is TGTGCCAGCAGCGTAGCTGGGTGGGGGGGAGAGTACGAGCAGTACTTC.